The 5 T cell receptor beta chains given below trace back to one sample, sequenced in a study of CD8 T cells in Susac syndrome. Reverse transcription of about 0.45 to 1 ug RNA was performed with random hexamers. One entry per CDR3 protein results from TCRdb running MiXCR on the immunoSEQ multiplex PCR reads. The data contain about 150,000 distinct CDR3 sequences, roughly 96% of them singletons. Sequenced sample: CD8+ T cells from PBMCs. All receptors derive from a human donor with multiple sclerosis.

V usage is TRBV3-1 and J usage is TRBJ1-6; the D gene is possibly TRBD1 (6 bases). Trimming cost V 0 bases and J 0 bases, with 9 bases left between them. From germline, CDR1 is LGHDT and CDR2 YNNKEL (reference sequence). The CDR3 extends over 17 amino acids. The CDR3 region is CASSQDPDSSYNSPLHF. The CDR3 region has the DNA TGTGCCAGCAGCCAAGATCCGGACAGCTCCTATAATTCACCCCTCCACTTT.

The V gene is TRBV5-6, the J gene TRBJ2-5, with D possibly called TRBD1 or TRBD2 (5 bases each). V shed 5 bases and J shed 10 bases, with 15 bases lying between them. The CDR3 has 12 residues. Germline V gene sequence: CDR1 SGHDT, CDR2 YYEEEE. CDR3 bases: TGTGCCAGCAGTTTCGGCCGGGACGTCCAGTACTTC. Its protein is CASSFGRDVQYF.

The chain couples TRBV9 to TRBJ2-5, with D perhaps TRBD1 (5 bases). CDR3 size: 14 residues. Germline values: CDR1 SGDLS, CDR2 YYNGEE. V gave up 3 bases and J gave up 1 base, with 10 bases separating them. The CDR3 sequence: CASSGGQLQETQYF. The DNA of the CDR3 is TGTGCCAGCAGCGGGGGCCAACTCCAAGAGACCCAGTACTTC.

V is TRBV30 and J is TRBJ1-1, with D hard to call. CDR3 length: 14 residues. Deletions cut 3 bases from V and 7 bases from J, with 18 bases between. Germline V gene sequence: CDR1 GTSNPN, CDR2 SVGIG (reference sequence). Here the CDR3 reads CAWSALSPQGEAFF. For the CDR3, the DNA is TGTGCCTGGAGCGCCTTATCTCCTCAAGGTGAAGCTTTCTTT.

The chain uses TRBV18 and TRBJ1-5, with 7 bases matching TRBD1. CDR3 length: 17 residues. Germline V CDR1 and CDR2: KGHSH, LQKENI. Losses at the gene ends were 3 bases for V and 0 bases for J; bases not matched to a gene: 8. This CDR3 is CASSPSGTVYSNQPQHF. DNA for the CDR3: TGTGCCAGCTCACCCTCCGGGACAGTTTATAGCAATCAGCCCCAGCATTTT.